The rows below give T cell receptor beta chains drawn from one sample of a study of long-term antiretroviral therapy in people with HIV. The assay was immunoSEQ multiplex PCR, and TCRdb's table has in-frame clones only and misses some. The repertoire holds about 22,000 clones, with 70% to 85% as singletons. Sequenced here: unsorted PBMCs, sampled 4.1 years after starting antiretroviral therapy. These receptor sequences come from a middle-aged woman with HIV. Both conserved end residues are part of each CDR3. The order of the fields is V gene, D gene, clone size, J gene, CDR3 DNA, CDR3 protein. D genes are given only for firm matches. For some rows the clone size is stated as once, few or many, or as a class when expanded; others skip it.

v_call: TRBV4-1
d_call: TRBD2
clone_size: once
j_call: TRBJ2-3
cdr3_nt: TGCGCCAGCAGCGCCGGGACTAGCCTTACTACAGATACGCAGTATTTT
cdr3_aa: CASSAGTSLTTDTQYF

v_call: TRBV7-8
d_call: NA
clone_size: few
j_call: TRBJ2-7
cdr3_nt: TGTGCCAGCAGCTTAGCGGTTCAGTCCTACGAGCAGTACTTC
cdr3_aa: CASSLAVQSYEQYF

v_call: TRBV19
d_call: NA
clone_size: NA
j_call: TRBJ2-1
cdr3_nt: TGTGCCAGTAGTACTAGCGCGGACTACAATGAGCAGTTCTTC
cdr3_aa: CASSTSADYNEQFF

v_call: TRBV19
d_call: NA
clone_size: NA
j_call: TRBJ1-2
cdr3_nt: TGTGCCAGTAGTATCGTCTCAGGGACCGGGTATGGCTACACCTTC
cdr3_aa: CASSIVSGTGYGYTF

v_call: TRBV5-1
d_call: TRBD2
clone_size: once
j_call: TRBJ2-1
cdr3_nt: TGCGCCAGCAGCTTGGCCCCACTAGCGGGGGACAATGAGCAGTTCTTC
cdr3_aa: CASSLAPLAGDNEQFF

v_call: TRBV2
d_call: NA
clone_size: NA
j_call: TRBJ1-2
cdr3_nt: TGTGCCAGCAACAAACAGGACCGAAACTATGGCTACACCTTC
cdr3_aa: CASNKQDRNYGYTF

v_call: TRBV15
d_call: TRBD2
clone_size: once
j_call: TRBJ2-7
cdr3_nt: TGTGCCACCAGCAGAGATCGATCCTCTGGACTAGCGGGAGGGGTCAATCAGCAGTACTTC
cdr3_aa: CATSRDRSSGLAGGVNQQYF

v_call: TRBV27
d_call: NA
clone_size: NA
j_call: TRBJ1-2
cdr3_nt: TGTGCCAGCAGTTTAGCTAAAGGGTATGGAGCTAACTATGGCTACACCTTC
cdr3_aa: CASSLAKGYGANYGYTF

v_call: TRBV4-1
d_call: TRBD2
clone_size: NA
j_call: TRBJ2-2
cdr3_nt: TGCGCCAGCAGCCAGGTCCTAGCGGGAGTGAACACCGGGGAGCTGTTTTTT
cdr3_aa: CASSQVLAGVNTGELFF

v_call: TRBV6-4
d_call: TRBD1
clone_size: NA
j_call: TRBJ2-1
cdr3_nt: TGTGCCAGCAGTCCACAGGGGAGTGAGCAGTTCTTC
cdr3_aa: CASSPQGSEQFF

v_call: TRBV4-1
d_call: NA
clone_size: NA
j_call: TRBJ1-4
cdr3_nt: TGCGCCAGCAGCCAGACAAGTACAACTAATGAAAAACTGTTTTTT
cdr3_aa: CASSQTSTTNEKLFF